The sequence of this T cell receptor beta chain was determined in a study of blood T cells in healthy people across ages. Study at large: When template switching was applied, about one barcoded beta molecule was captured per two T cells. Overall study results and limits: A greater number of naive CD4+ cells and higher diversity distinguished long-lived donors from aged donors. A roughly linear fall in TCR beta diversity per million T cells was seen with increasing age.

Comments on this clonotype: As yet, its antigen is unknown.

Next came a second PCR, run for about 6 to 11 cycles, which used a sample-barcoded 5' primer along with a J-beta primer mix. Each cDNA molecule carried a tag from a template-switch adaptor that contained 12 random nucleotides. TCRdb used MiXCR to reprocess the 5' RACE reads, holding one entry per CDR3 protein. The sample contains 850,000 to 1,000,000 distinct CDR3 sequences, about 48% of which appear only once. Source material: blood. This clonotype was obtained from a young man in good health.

This CDR3 is CAIREGTPYEQYF. The DNA for the CDR3 is TGTGCCATCAGAGAGGGAACCCCCTACGAGCAGTACTTC. The gene calls are TRBV10-3 and TRBJ2-7; D might be TRBD2 (5 bases). The CDR3 loop spans 13 amino acids. Per germline, CDR1 ENHRY and CDR2 SYGVKD. Trimming removed 6 bases at V and 2 bases at J, with 11 bases between.